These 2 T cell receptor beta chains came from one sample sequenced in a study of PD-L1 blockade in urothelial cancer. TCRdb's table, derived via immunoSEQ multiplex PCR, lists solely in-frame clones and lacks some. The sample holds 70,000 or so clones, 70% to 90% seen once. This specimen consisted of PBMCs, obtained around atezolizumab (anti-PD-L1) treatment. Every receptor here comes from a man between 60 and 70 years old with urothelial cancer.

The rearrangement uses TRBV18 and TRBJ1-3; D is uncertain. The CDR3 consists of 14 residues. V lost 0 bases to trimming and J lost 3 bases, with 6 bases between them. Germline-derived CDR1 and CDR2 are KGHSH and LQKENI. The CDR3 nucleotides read TGTGCCAGCTCACCACCGGCAGTTGGAAACACCATATATTTT. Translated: CASSPPAVGNTIYF.

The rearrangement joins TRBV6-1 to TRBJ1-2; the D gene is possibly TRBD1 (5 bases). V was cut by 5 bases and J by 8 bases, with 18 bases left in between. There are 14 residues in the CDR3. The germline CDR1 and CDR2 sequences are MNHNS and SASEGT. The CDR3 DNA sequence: TGTGCCAGCAGTTGGGAAGGGGCCCCCTGGGGCTACACCTTC. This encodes CASSWEGAPWGYTF.